This passage covers 30 T cell receptor beta chains from one sample sequenced in a study of blood T cell repertoires in COVID-19. Sequencing used immunoSEQ multiplex PCR; TCRdb keeps in-frame clones, though not all of them. The table records about 210,000 clones, 81% of them present only once. Sequencing was carried out using PBMCs or T cells enriched from blood (not recorded which). These receptors were taken from a woman aged 45-65 years with acute COVID-19.

The CDR3 here is CASSGKPAQGITSTDTQYF. CDR3 nucleotides: TGTGCCAGCAGCGGAAAGCCCGCACAGGGTATCACTAGCACAGATACGCAGTATTTT. This chain uses TRBV7-9 with TRBJ2-3; a possible D gene is TRBD1 (6 bases). V was shortened by 5 bases and J by 0 bases, with 24 bases between the two germline ends. This CDR3 spans 19 amino acids. Looked up from germline, CDR1 is SEHNR and CDR2 is FQNEAQ (reference sequence). Complete variable domain (other parts from reference TRBV7-9 and TRBJ2-3): DTGVSQNPRHKITKRGQNVTFRCDPISEHNRLYWYRQTLGQGPEFLTYFQNEAQLEKSRLLSDRFSAERPKGSFSTLEIQRTEQGDSAMYLCASSGKPAQGITSTDTQYFGPGTRLTVL.

The chain employs TRBV28 and TRBJ2-3; 15 nucleotides match TRBD2. The CDR3 has 15 amino acids. V gave up 3 bases and J gave up 5 bases; unmatched junction bases: 0. Germline V lookup: CDR1 MDHEN, CDR2 SYDVKM. CDR3 DNA sequence: TGTGCCAGCAGTTTGGGACTAGCGGGGGGAGATACGCAGTATTTT. It yields the protein CASSLGLAGGDTQYF.

Comments on this clone: Other DNA sequences in this specimen translate into the identical CDR3. This chain joins TRBV7-9 and TRBJ1-2; no clear D. Per germline, CDR1 SEHNR and CDR2 FQNEAQ (reference sequence). The CDR3 is 14 amino acids. V dropped 3 bases and J dropped 0 bases, with 8 bases sitting between them. The CDR3 is CASSLAAANYGYTF. CDR3 DNA: TGTGCCAGCAGCTTGGCAGCGGCTAACTATGGCTACACCTTC.

V gene TRBV3-1 (or the pseudogene TRBV3-2) combines with J gene TRBJ2-3, with no clear D. This CDR3 region has 12 residues. CDR1 is LGHDT, CDR2 YNNKEL, per germline (reference sequence). V lost 0 bases to trimming and J lost 4 bases, with 2 bases between them. The CDR3 DNA reads as TGTGCCAGCAGCCAAGACTCAGATACGCAGTATTTT. Protein: CASSQDSDTQYF.

The chain carries TRBV6-6 and TRBJ1-4; D is possibly TRBD1 (6 bases). Trimming took 7 bases from V and 8 from J, leaving 23 bases between them. The CDR3 runs to 16 residues. CDR1 and CDR2 from the germline V gene are MNHNY and SVGAGI (reference sequence). CDR3 residues: CASTPRAGGEPEKLFF. The CDR3 DNA reads as TGTGCCAGCACCCCGCGGGCGGGGGGCGAACCCGAAAAACTGTTTTTT.

CDR3 sequence: CASVQGAGYGYTF. As DNA, the CDR3 is TGTGCCAGCGTTCAGGGGGCCGGATATGGCTACACCTTC. V usage is TRBV6-5 and J usage is TRBJ1-2; 8 positions agree with TRBD1. Germline loops: CDR1 MNHEY, CDR2 SVGAGI. There are 13 residues in the CDR3. After removal of 8 bases from V and 5 bases from J, the junction contained 7 bases not matched to a gene.

V usage is TRBV6-2 or TRBV6-3 and J usage is TRBJ2-1; D might be TRBD1 (6 bases). The germline CDR1 and CDR2 sequences are MNHEY and SVGEGT. The V end lost 2 bases, the J end lost 0 bases, and 17 bases lay between the germline ends. CDR3 length equals 18 residues. CDR3 bases: TGTGCCAGCAGTTACATTCTGGGGGCCAGTAGCTCCTACAATGAGCAGTTCTTC. It yields the protein CASSYILGASSSYNEQFF.

The chain combines TRBV20-1 with TRBJ1-5; D is ambiguous. V was trimmed by 5 bases and J by 11 bases, leaving 10 bases between them. CDR1 and CDR2 (germline): DFQATT, SNEGSKA (reference sequence). The CDR3 consists of 10 residues. This CDR3 is CSAFSSAQHF. In DNA, the CDR3 is TGCAGTGCTTTTTCATCGGCCCAGCATTTT.

This clone was detected a few times. The J gene is TRBJ2-7, the V gene TRBV30; 9 bases align to TRBD2. The CDR3 is 15 amino acids. The ends lost 0 bases at V and 2 bases at J; junction bases unmatched: 5. Per the germline V gene, CDR1 is GTSNPN and CDR2 is SVGIG (reference sequence). The CDR3 loop is CAWSVRTSGPYEQYF. CDR3 DNA: TGTGCCTGGAGTGTACGAACTAGCGGGCCCTACGAGCAGTACTTC.

This chain uses TRBV6-5 with TRBJ2-1; the D gene is possibly TRBD2 (6 bases). CDR3 size: 15 residues. The germline V gene has CDR1 MNHEY and CDR2 SVGAGI. Trimming removed 10 bases at V and 3 bases at J, with 19 bases between. This CDR3 is CAIVFRDSVYNEQFF. The CDR3 DNA is TGTGCCATCGTGTTCAGGGACTCTGTCTACAATGAGCAGTTCTTC.

J is TRBJ1-2 and V is TRBV5-4, with 8 nucleotides matching TRBD1. Trimming removed 7 bases from V and 5 bases from J; junction bases left unmatched: 16. The germline CDR1 and CDR2 sequences are SGHNT and YYREEE (reference sequence). This CDR3 is 16 amino acids long. The DNA for the CDR3 is TGTGCCAGCGCAGGAGGACAGGGTCTCTATTTTTATGGCTACACCTTC. Residues: CASAGGQGLYFYGYTF. Based on the CDR3 plus reference TRBV5-4 and TRBJ1-2, the full variable domain is ETGVTQSPTHLIKTRGQQVTLRCSSQSGHNTVSWYQQALGQGPQFIFQYYREEENGRGNFPPRFSGLQFPNYSSELNVNALELDDSALYLCASAGGQGLYFYGYTFGSGTRLTVV.

The chain recombines TRBV5-6 with TRBJ2-1; 11 bases map to TRBD1. J was trimmed by 6 bases and V by 0 bases; bases with no gene match: 5. Germline CDR1 reads SGHDT; CDR2 reads YYEEEE. CDR3 length equals 16 residues. CDR3 sequence reads: CASSLGAGTGGNEQFF. CDR3 bases: TGTGCCAGCAGCTTGGGGGCCGGGACAGGGGGCAATGAGCAGTTCTTC.

The count of this clone is one. The genes are TRBV12-3 or TRBV12-4 and TRBJ2-7; D call uncertain. This CDR3 is built from 12 residues. V was shortened by 1 base and J by 13 bases, with 14 bases between the two germline ends. The CDR3 DNA reads TGTGCCAGCAGTTTAGTCCGAGATAAGATTTACTTC. It encodes CASSLVRDKIYF.

The table lists this clone with a few counts. The CDR3 nucleotides are TGTGCCTACGGACAGGGGGCAGGGGAAAAACTGTTTTTT. It codes for CAYGQGAGEKLFF. The chain is built from TRBV28 and TRBJ1-4, with 11 bases matching TRBD1. The junction had 7 bases not matched to a gene; V was cut back by 11 bases and J by 8 bases. Germline-derived CDR1 and CDR2 are MDHEN and SYDVKM. The CDR3 is 13 amino acids.

The chain couples TRBV18 to TRBJ2-5; 10 bases map to TRBD2. Germline lookup yields CDR1 KGHSH and CDR2 LQKENI. This CDR3 contains 15 residues. V shed 2 bases, J shed 3 bases, and the junction held 3 bases outside the gene matches. The CDR3, as DNA: TGTGCCAGCTCACCAACACTAGCGGGAAAAGAGACCCAGTACTTC. The encoded protein is CASSPTLAGKETQYF.

The CDR3 here is CASSGPKNTEAFF. The CDR3 DNA follows: TGCGCCAGCAGCGGCCCAAAAAACACTGAAGCTTTCTTT. The J gene is TRBJ1-1, the V gene TRBV5-1; D unclear. V dropped 4 bases and J dropped 2 bases, with 9 bases sitting between them. The CDR3 length is 13 residues. CDR1 and CDR2 from the germline V gene are SGHRS and YFSETQ.

The J gene is TRBJ2-3, the V gene TRBV6-5; 8 bases match TRBD2. CDR1 and CDR2 (germline): MNHEY, SVGAGI. V gave up 2 bases and J gave up 2 bases; unmatched junction bases: 6. This CDR3 comprises 16 residues. CDR3 nucleotide sequence: TGTGCCAGCAGTTACGGTAGAGCGGGGGTCACAGATACGCAGTATTTT. Its translation is CASSYGRAGVTDTQYF.

This clone was seen a handful of times. The CDR3 here is CASSQDRQGSYTF. CDR3 coding DNA: TGCGCCAGCAGCCAAGATCGCCAGGGGAGCTACACCTTC. The chain links TRBV4-3 to TRBJ1-2, with a tentative D call TRBD1 (6 bases). This CDR3 comprises 13 residues. The ends were cut back, 0 bases at V and 9 bases at J, with 11 bases in the middle. CDR1 is LGHNA and CDR2 is YSLEER in the germline V gene.

Of note for this clone: The same CDR3 arises from other DNA sequences in this sample as well. The genes are TRBV29-1 and TRBJ1-5; 7 bases match TRBD1. The V gene end was trimmed by 7 bases and the J gene end by 4 bases; junction bases not matched to a gene: 7. Germline V CDR1 and CDR2: SQVTM, ANQGSEA. CDR3 size: 13 residues. The CDR3: CSARTGDNQPQHF. The CDR3 DNA follows: TGCAGCGCTCGTACAGGGGATAATCAGCCCCAGCATTTT.

The V call is TRBV7-2, the J call TRBJ2-3; 8 positions agree with TRBD1. From germline, CDR1 is SGHTA and CDR2 FQGNSA. Trimming at V came to 7 bases and at J to 6 bases, leaving 9 bases not matched to a gene. The CDR3 length is 14 residues. CDR3 in DNA: TGTGCCAGCACCCCAGGGGGCGGAGGGGATACGCAGTATTTT. Protein product: CASTPGGGGDTQYF.

The V gene is TRBV15, the J gene TRBJ2-7, with a possible D match to TRBD2 (5 bases). Germline V gene sequence: CDR1 LNHNV, CDR2 YYDKDF (reference sequence). The CDR3 spans 14 residues. V was trimmed by 2 bases and J by 3 bases, leaving 11 bases between them. CDR3 nucleotide sequence: TGTGCCACCAGCAGACGGGGTGAGAGCTACGAGCAGTACTTC. Amino acids: CATSRRGESYEQYF.

The rearrangement links TRBV19 to TRBJ2-5; 9 bases agree with TRBD1. V lost 4 bases and J lost 1; bases outside the gene matches: 4. Germline values: CDR1 LNHDA, CDR2 SQIVND (reference sequence). CDR3 length: 15 residues. The CDR3 nucleotides read TGTGCCAGTAGTAGACGGGACAGGGTCCAAGAGACCCAGTACTTC. It codes for CASSRRDRVQETQYF.

V and J are TRBV6-5 and TRBJ1-2, with 7 positions matching TRBD1. CDR1 and CDR2 from the germline V gene are MNHEY and SVGAGI. The V gene end was trimmed by 4 bases and the J gene end by 3 bases; junction bases not matched to a gene: 5. The CDR3 is 14 residues long. CDR3 residues: CASSSLQGDYGYTF. The CDR3 DNA sequence: TGTGCCAGCAGTTCCCTGCAGGGGGACTATGGCTACACCTTC.

The genes are TRBV3-1 (or the pseudogene TRBV3-2) and TRBJ2-6; no clear D. The V end lost 4 bases, the J end lost 0 bases, and 10 bases lay between the germline ends. CDR1 is LGHDT and CDR2 is YNNKEL in the germline V gene (reference sequence). The CDR3 runs 16 residues. CDR3 DNA sequence: TGTGCCAGCAGCCCTGAAACCGGCTCTGGGGCCAACGTCCTGACTTTC. This codes for CASSPETGSGANVLTF.

The rearrangement links TRBV6-5 to TRBJ1-1, with 9 bases that match TRBD1. V was pared by 6 bases and J by 3 bases, with 8 bases of the junction left unmatched. Germline loops: CDR1 MNHEY, CDR2 SVGAGI. The CDR3 is 15 residues long. CDR3 amino acids: CASSVNRGRDTEAFF. The CDR3, as DNA: TGTGCCAGCAGCGTAAACAGGGGGCGAGACACTGAAGCTTTCTTT.

This clone was recorded once. The chain's CDR3 is CASSFQQGTGEQYF. In DNA, the CDR3 is TGTGCCAGCAGCTTCCAACAGGGAACGGGCGAGCAGTACTTC. The rearrangement uses TRBV16 and TRBJ2-7; a weak D match, TRBD1 (6 bases). The CDR3 spans 14 residues. Germline V gives CDR1 KGHSY, CDR2 FQNENV. The V and J ends lost 5 bases and 6 bases respectively, with 17 bases between them.

The V call is TRBV21-1, the J call TRBJ1-5. TRBV21-1 represents a pseudogene. The CDR3 runs to 14 residues. As DNA, the CDR3 is TGTGCCAGCAGCCCTCTGGGGGGGAATCAGCCCCAGCATTTT. Protein sequence: CASSPLGGNQPQHF.

This rearrangement joins TRBV6-4 to TRBJ1-1, with a possible D match to TRBD1 (6 bases). Germline V gives CDR1 MRHNA, CDR2 SNTAGT. This CDR3 comprises 15 residues. Trimming removed 6 bases at V and 0 bases at J, with 14 bases between. CDR3 coding DNA: TGTGCCAGCAGCCCTGAAGGGGGTTTGAACACTGAAGCTTTCTTT. Protein product: CASSPEGGLNTEAFF.

The V and J genes are TRBV12-3 or TRBV12-4 and TRBJ2-7; no firm D call. The CDR3 runs 13 residues. Trimming left V 3 bases short and J 9 bases short, with 15 bases between. The CDR3 reads CASSFRVNDGQYF. The DNA of the CDR3 is TGTGCCAGCAGTTTCCGGGTCAACGACGGGCAGTACTTC.

DNA of the CDR3: TGTGCCTGGTCTGCAGGGGGTAGCTATGGCTACACCTTC. Its translation: CAWSAGGSYGYTF. V and J are TRBV30 and TRBJ1-2, with 7 nucleotides matching TRBD1. Germline values: CDR1 GTSNPN, CDR2 SVGIG (reference sequence). The V gene end was trimmed by 5 bases and the J gene end by 4 bases; junction bases not matched to a gene: 7. The CDR3 length is 13 residues.